The rows below give T cell receptor beta chains drawn from one sample of a study of blood T cell repertoires in COVID-19. Clones were sequenced by immunoSEQ multiplex PCR, and TCRdb holds only the in-frame ones, with some missing. Of hundreds of thousands of clones listed, less than 85% are singletons. Input material: peripheral blood. All receptors derive from a woman under 30 with acute or convalescent COVID-19. Each CDR3 is given with its conserved first and last residue. Fields, in order: J gene, clone size, V gene, D gene, CDR3 protein, CDR3 DNA. A D gene is named only where the DNA matches it firmly. Size is stated for part of the rows, as once, few or many counts, or as a class when the clone is expanded.

j_call: TRBJ2-7
clone_size: .
v_call: TRBV5-1
d_call: TRBD2
cdr3_aa: CASSREAGGGYEQYF
cdr3_nt: TGCGCCAGCAGCCGCGAGGCGGGAGGTGGCTACGAGCAGTACTTC

j_call: TRBJ1-6
clone_size: .
v_call: TRBV5-6
d_call: TRBD1
cdr3_aa: CASSLKGTGMAGGSPLHF
cdr3_nt: TGTGCCAGCAGCTTAAAGGGTACCGGGATGGCAGGGGGATCACCCCTCCACTTT

j_call: TRBJ2-1
clone_size: .
v_call: TRBV30
d_call: .
cdr3_aa: CAWSPLYGGPYSYNEQFF
cdr3_nt: TGTGCCTGGAGTCCCCTCTACGGGGGGCCCTACTCCTACAATGAGCAGTTCTTC

j_call: TRBJ2-5
clone_size: once
v_call: TRBV7-9
d_call: TRBD2
cdr3_aa: CASSSPRLAGEETQYF
cdr3_nt: TGTGCCAGCAGCTCCCCTCGTCTAGCGGGAGAAGAGACCCAGTACTTC

j_call: TRBJ1-2
clone_size: .
v_call: TRBV29-1
d_call: .
cdr3_aa: CSIGVAGYTF
cdr3_nt: TGCAGCATCGGCGTGGCAGGTTACACCTTC

j_call: TRBJ2-7
clone_size: once
v_call: TRBV7-6
d_call: .
cdr3_aa: CASSPDYYEQYF
cdr3_nt: TGTGCCAGCAGCCCCGACTACTACGAGCAGTACTTC

j_call: TRBJ1-5
clone_size: .
v_call: TRBV28
d_call: TRBD1
cdr3_aa: CASSSPTGYNQPQHF
cdr3_nt: TGTGCCAGCAGTTCCCCGACAGGGTACAATCAGCCCCAGCATTTT

j_call: TRBJ2-7
clone_size: .
v_call: TRBV19
d_call: .
cdr3_aa: CASSRDKDYEQYF
cdr3_nt: TGTGCCAGTAGTCGGGACAAAGACTACGAGCAGTACTTC

j_call: TRBJ1-1
clone_size: .
v_call: TRBV2
d_call: TRBD1
cdr3_aa: CASTRTGVGNTEAFF
cdr3_nt: TGTGCCAGCACTCGGACAGGGGTTGGGAACACTGAAGCTTTCTTT

j_call: TRBJ1-2
clone_size: .
v_call: TRBV3-1/TRBV3-2
d_call: TRBD1
cdr3_aa: CASSQAGGGGYTF
cdr3_nt: TGTGCCAGCAGCCAAGCAGGGGGAGGCGGCTACACCTTC